These T cell receptor beta chains were read from a single sample in a study of T-cell reconstitution after alpha-beta-depleted transplantation in children. One entry per CDR3 protein results from TCRdb running MiXCR on the PCR reads. This table holds over 150,000 distinct CDR3 sequences, 5% to 7.5% found once. The source material was PBMCs, sampled before TCRalphabeta/CD19-depleted stem cell transplant. These TCRs come from a girl under three years old with combined immunodeficiency, due to receive a stem cell transplant. CDR3s include the opening cysteine and the closing phenylalanine or tryptophan. The order of the fields is clone size, D gene, V gene, J gene, CDR3 protein, CDR3 DNA. D genes are given only for firm matches. Part of the rows lack a size; the others show once, few, many or a class for expanded clones.

abundance: many; d_gene: -; v_gene: TRBV12-3/TRBV12-4; j_gene: TRBJ2-5; CDR3aa: CASSPFLREGLRIIRETQYF; CDR3nt: TGTGCCAGCAGTCCCTTCTTGCGGGAAGGACTGAGGATCATAAGAGAGACCCAGTACTTC
abundance: -; d_gene: -; v_gene: TRBV7-9; j_gene: TRBJ2-7; CDR3aa: CASSPHGPLLTYEQYF; CDR3nt: TGTGCCAGCAGCCCACATGGGCCTCTGCTGACCTACGAGCAGTACTTC
abundance: few; d_gene: -; v_gene: TRBV7-2; j_gene: TRBJ2-3; CDR3aa: CASSLWGGAADTQYF; CDR3nt: TGTGCCAGCAGCCTATGGGGGGGCGCCGCAGATACGCAGTATTTT
abundance: many; d_gene: -; v_gene: TRBV29-1; j_gene: TRBJ2-7; CDR3aa: CSVEGTSGQGGFYEQYF; CDR3nt: TGCAGCGTTGAAGGAACGAGCGGCCAAGGGGGATTTTACGAGCAGTACTTC
abundance: many; d_gene: -; v_gene: TRBV5-6; j_gene: TRBJ2-7; CDR3aa: CASSQTEVGFYEQYF; CDR3nt: TGTGCCAGCAGCCAGACGGAGGTAGGATTCTACGAGCAGTACTTC
abundance: many; d_gene: TRBD1; v_gene: TRBV5-4; j_gene: TRBJ2-1; CDR3aa: CASSSSADRQHNEQFF; CDR3nt: TGTGCCAGCAGCTCATCGGCGGACAGGCAACACAATGAGCAGTTCTTC
abundance: many; d_gene: TRBD2; v_gene: TRBV12-3/TRBV12-4; j_gene: TRBJ2-1; CDR3aa: CASSSTPGARLANRNEQFF; CDR3nt: TGTGCCAGCAGTTCCACCCCTGGGGCGCGACTAGCCAACCGGAATGAGCAGTTCTTC
abundance: many; d_gene: -; v_gene: TRBV7-2; j_gene: TRBJ2-3; CDR3aa: CASSLARWADTQYF; CDR3nt: TGTGCCAGCAGCTTAGCCCGGTGGGCAGATACGCAGTATTTT
abundance: many; d_gene: TRBD2; v_gene: TRBV4-3; j_gene: TRBJ2-1; CDR3aa: CASSHLAGNYNEQFF; CDR3nt: TGCGCCAGCAGCCATCTAGCGGGGAACTACAATGAGCAGTTCTTC
abundance: many; d_gene: -; v_gene: TRBV7-9; j_gene: TRBJ2-2; CDR3aa: CASSYGPGELFF; CDR3nt: TGTGCCAGCAGCTACGGACCCGGGGAGCTGTTTTTT
abundance: many; d_gene: -; v_gene: TRBV9; j_gene: TRBJ2-7; CDR3aa: CASSVVAGSSYEQYF; CDR3nt: TGTGCCAGCAGCGTTGTTGCGGGGTCCTCCTACGAGCAGTACTTC
abundance: many; d_gene: -; v_gene: TRBV6-2/TRBV6-3; j_gene: TRBJ2-7; CDR3aa: CASSWAASSYEQYF; CDR3nt: TGTGCCAGCAGTTGGGCTGCCAGCTCCTACGAGCAGTACTTC
abundance: -; d_gene: -; v_gene: TRBV7-8; j_gene: TRBJ2-3; CDR3aa: CASSFSWQNGIDTQYF; CDR3nt: TGTGCCAGCAGCTTTAGTTGGCAGAATGGGATAGATACGCAGTATTTT
abundance: few; d_gene: -; v_gene: TRBV7-9; j_gene: TRBJ2-7; CDR3aa: CASSLAYVYEQYF; CDR3nt: TGTGCCAGCAGCCTAGCGTACGTCTACGAGCAGTACTTC
abundance: many; d_gene: TRBD1; v_gene: TRBV20-1; j_gene: TRBJ2-7; CDR3aa: CSAVGQAQYEQYF; CDR3nt: TGCAGTGCCGTAGGACAGGCCCAATACGAGCAGTACTTC
abundance: many; d_gene: TRBD2; v_gene: TRBV7-2; j_gene: TRBJ2-5; CDR3aa: CASSLGSWSREGTQYF; CDR3nt: TGTGCCAGCAGCTTAGGGTCTTGGTCGCGGGAGGGGACCCAGTACTTC
abundance: many; d_gene: TRBD2; v_gene: TRBV24-1; j_gene: TRBJ2-1; CDR3aa: CATSGGSGGHNEQFF; CDR3nt: TGTGCCACCAGTGGGGGGAGCGGGGGCCATAATGAGCAGTTCTTC
abundance: many; d_gene: -; v_gene: TRBV12-3/TRBV12-4; j_gene: TRBJ2-2; CDR3aa: CASSRLQGNGELFF; CDR3nt: TGTGCCAGCAGCCGACTTCAGGGCAACGGGGAGCTGTTTTTT
abundance: many; d_gene: -; v_gene: TRBV20-1; j_gene: TRBJ1-1; CDR3aa: CSARSSYPEAFF; CDR3nt: TGCAGTGCTAGGTCTTCGTACCCTGAAGCTTTCTTT
abundance: many; d_gene: -; v_gene: TRBV15; j_gene: TRBJ1-1; CDR3aa: CATSRDRGSEAFF; CDR3nt: TGTGCCACCAGCAGAGATAGAGGGAGTGAAGCTTTCTTT
abundance: many; d_gene: -; v_gene: TRBV14; j_gene: TRBJ1-1; CDR3aa: CASSSMGFGYPEAFF; CDR3nt: TGTGCCAGCAGTTCGATGGGTTTTGGATATCCTGAAGCTTTCTTT
abundance: few; d_gene: TRBD2; v_gene: TRBV28; j_gene: TRBJ2-7; CDR3aa: CASSLLTSGEQYF; CDR3nt: TGTGCCAGCAGTTTATTGACTAGCGGCGAGCAGTACTTC
abundance: many; d_gene: TRBD2; v_gene: TRBV7-8; j_gene: TRBJ2-7; CDR3aa: CASSSVLQAGAYEQYF; CDR3nt: TGTGCCAGCAGCTCCGTGCTGCAAGCGGGAGCCTACGAGCAGTACTTC
abundance: many; d_gene: TRBD1; v_gene: TRBV6-1; j_gene: TRBJ1-2; CDR3aa: CASSADRGWDGYTF; CDR3nt: TGTGCCAGCAGTGCTGACAGGGGATGGGATGGCTACACCTTC
abundance: many; d_gene: TRBD1; v_gene: TRBV7-6; j_gene: TRBJ2-1; CDR3aa: CASSLVTGGEDNEQFF; CDR3nt: TGTGCCAGCAGCTTAGTGACAGGGGGCGAGGACAATGAGCAGTTCTTC
abundance: many; d_gene: TRBD2; v_gene: TRBV20-1; j_gene: TRBJ2-1; CDR3aa: CSARDSGGAFYNEQFF; CDR3nt: TGCAGTGCTAGAGATAGCGGGGGGGCCTTCTACAATGAGCAGTTCTTC
abundance: many; d_gene: -; v_gene: TRBV6-6; j_gene: TRBJ1-1; CDR3aa: CASSPGPDTEAFF; CDR3nt: TGTGCCAGCAGTCCCGGTCCAGACACTGAAGCTTTCTTT
abundance: many; d_gene: -; v_gene: TRBV5-1; j_gene: TRBJ2-5; CDR3aa: CASSLRGAQETQYF; CDR3nt: TGCGCCAGCAGCCTCAGAGGCGCCCAAGAGACCCAGTACTTC
abundance: many; d_gene: -; v_gene: TRBV28; j_gene: TRBJ2-1; CDR3aa: CASRTSGYNEQFF; CDR3nt: TGTGCCAGCAGGACTAGTGGTTACAATGAGCAGTTCTTC
abundance: many; d_gene: TRBD2; v_gene: TRBV7-2; j_gene: TRBJ2-5; CDR3aa: CASSSGLAGGETQYF; CDR3nt: TGTGCCAGCAGCTCAGGACTAGCGGGGGGGGAGACCCAGTACTTC
abundance: many; d_gene: TRBD1; v_gene: TRBV9; j_gene: TRBJ1-4; CDR3aa: CASSATGTGGEKLFF; CDR3nt: TGTGCCAGCAGCGCCACCGGGACAGGGGGCGAAAAACTGTTTTTT
abundance: many; d_gene: -; v_gene: TRBV27; j_gene: TRBJ2-7; CDR3aa: CASTLRFGYYEQYF; CDR3nt: TGTGCCAGCACTTTAAGATTCGGTTACTACGAGCAGTACTTC
abundance: many; d_gene: TRBD2; v_gene: TRBV12-3/TRBV12-4; j_gene: TRBJ2-1; CDR3aa: CASRQTSGGSNEQFF; CDR3nt: TGTGCCAGCAGACAGACTAGCGGGGGAAGCAATGAGCAGTTCTTC
abundance: many; d_gene: TRBD1; v_gene: TRBV5-1; j_gene: TRBJ2-2; CDR3aa: CASSSPTGGARNTGELFF; CDR3nt: TGCGCCAGCAGCTCACCTACAGGGGGCGCTAGGAACACCGGGGAGCTGTTTTTT
abundance: many; d_gene: -; v_gene: TRBV21-1; j_gene: TRBJ2-1; CDR3aa: CASSVRGQNEQFF; CDR3nt: TGTGCCAGCAGCGTCAGGGGCCAGAATGAGCAGTTCTTC
abundance: many; d_gene: TRBD1; v_gene: TRBV28; j_gene: TRBJ2-7; CDR3aa: CASSPDRGASYEQYF; CDR3nt: TGTGCCAGCAGTCCTGACAGGGGTGCTTCCTACGAGCAGTACTTC
abundance: many; d_gene: -; v_gene: TRBV12-5; j_gene: TRBJ2-5; CDR3aa: CASGLSGQETQYF; CDR3nt: TGTGCTAGTGGTTTGTCCGGGCAAGAGACCCAGTACTTC
abundance: many; d_gene: -; v_gene: TRBV7-2; j_gene: TRBJ2-5; CDR3aa: CASSWGTYGKRETQYF; CDR3nt: TGTGCCAGCAGCTGGGGGACGTATGGTAAAAGGGAGACCCAGTACTTC
abundance: many; d_gene: TRBD1; v_gene: TRBV7-9; j_gene: TRBJ1-1; CDR3aa: CASRGQIMNTEAFF; CDR3nt: TGTGCCAGCAGGGGACAGATTATGAACACTGAAGCTTTCTTT
abundance: few; d_gene: TRBD1; v_gene: TRBV24-1; j_gene: TRBJ1-2; CDR3aa: CATWGQGPTNYGYTF; CDR3nt: TGTGCCACCTGGGGACAGGGCCCTACTAACTATGGCTACACCTTC
abundance: -; d_gene: -; v_gene: TRBV19; j_gene: TRBJ2-7; CDR3aa: CASSAGAGYEQYF; CDR3nt: TGTGCCAGTAGTGCCGGGGCGGGCTACGAGCAGTACTTC
abundance: many; d_gene: TRBD1; v_gene: TRBV28; j_gene: TRBJ2-7; CDR3aa: CASSRFPTGTVPSYEQYF; CDR3nt: TGTGCCAGCAGCAGATTCCCGACCGGGACAGTTCCCTCCTACGAGCAGTACTTC
abundance: many; d_gene: TRBD2; v_gene: TRBV4-1; j_gene: TRBJ2-1; CDR3aa: CASSQASGRAWGYNEQFF; CDR3nt: TGCGCCAGCAGCCAAGCTAGCGGGAGGGCCTGGGGTTACAATGAGCAGTTCTTC
abundance: many; d_gene: -; v_gene: TRBV24-1; j_gene: TRBJ1-2; CDR3aa: CATSDLSASGYTF; CDR3nt: TGTGCCACCAGTGATTTATCAGCGTCTGGCTACACCTTC
abundance: -; d_gene: TRBD2; v_gene: TRBV5-1; j_gene: TRBJ2-1; CDR3aa: CASSVQLAGAADEQFF; CDR3nt: TGCGCCAGCAGCGTCCAACTAGCGGGAGCAGCCGATGAGCAGTTCTTC